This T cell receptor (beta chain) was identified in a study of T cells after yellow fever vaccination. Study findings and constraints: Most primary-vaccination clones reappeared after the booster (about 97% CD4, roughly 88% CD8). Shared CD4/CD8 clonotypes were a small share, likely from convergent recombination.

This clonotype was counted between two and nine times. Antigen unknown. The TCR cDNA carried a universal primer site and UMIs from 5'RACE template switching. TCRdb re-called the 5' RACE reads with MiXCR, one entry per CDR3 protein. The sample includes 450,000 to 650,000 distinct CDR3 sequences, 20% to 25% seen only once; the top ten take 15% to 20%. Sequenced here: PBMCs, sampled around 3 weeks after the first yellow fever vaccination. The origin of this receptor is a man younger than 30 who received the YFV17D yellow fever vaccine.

Here the CDR3 reads CASSWWDREEEKLFF. The CDR3 nucleotides are TGTGCCAGCAGCTGGTGGGACAGGGAGGAGGAAAAACTGTTTTTT. The J gene is TRBJ1-4, the V gene TRBV7-9; 9 positions match TRBD1. CDR3 length: 15 amino acids. The V gene's germline CDR1 is SEHNR and CDR2 FQNEAQ (reference sequence). With V trimmed by 4 bases and J by 8 bases, 8 bases remained unmatched.